These 10 T cell receptor beta chains were sequenced from one sample in a study of cytomegalovirus exposure and HLA in healthy donors. PCR involved 60 Vbeta and 13 Jbeta primers. Assay: immunoSEQ multiplex PCR; the TCRdb copy retains only in-frame clones and omits some. The sample holds roughly 240,000 clones, roughly 73% seen once. Input material: PBMCs. The receptors shown here come from a boy younger than 18 in good health and CMV-seronegative.

This sequence joins TRBV19 and TRBJ2-3; 9 bases match TRBD2. Germline CDR1 and CDR2: LNHDA and SQIVND (reference sequence). The CDR3 length is 15 residues. V was clipped by 5 bases and J by 3 bases; unmatched bases: 6. The CDR3 DNA reads TGTGCCAGTAGTTACCAGCGGGAGGTGACAGATACGCAGTATTTT. Residues: CASSYQREVTDTQYF.

J is TRBJ1-1 and V is TRBV2; tentative D call: TRBD1 (5 bases). Per germline, CDR1 SNHLY and CDR2 FYNNEI. The V and J ends lost 3 bases and 0 bases respectively, with 14 bases between them. The CDR3 contains 16 residues. This chain's CDR3 is CASSDSTVFLNTEAFF. CDR3 sequence (DNA): TGTGCCAGCAGTGATTCGACAGTTTTCTTGAACACTGAAGCTTTCTTT. Together with reference TRBV2 and TRBJ1-1, the CDR3 gives the full variable domain: EPEVTQTPSHQVTQMGQEVILRCVPISNHLYFYWYRQILGQKVEFLVSFYNNEISEKSEIFDDQFSVERPDGSNFTLKIRSTKLEDSAMYFCASSDSTVFLNTEAFFGQGTRLTVV.

The V call is TRBV27, the J call TRBJ2-2; D unclear. Germline CDR1 is MNHEY and CDR2 is SMNVEV (reference sequence). Between the trimmed V and J ends, which lost 2 bases and 3 bases, there was a span of 7 bases. CDR3 length: 14 amino acids. The CDR3 loop reads CASSLLDYTGELFF. Written as DNA, the CDR3 is TGTGCCAGCAGTTTACTTGACTACACCGGGGAGCTGTTTTTT.

The V gene is TRBV5-4, the J gene TRBJ1-1, with 8 bases lining up with TRBD1. This CDR3 has 13 residues. Germline loops: CDR1 SGHNT, CDR2 YYREEE (reference sequence). Unmatched junction bases numbered 3, after V lost 4 bases and J lost 4 bases. Here the CDR3 DNA reads TGTGCCAGCAGCCCCAGGGGGCGCACTGAAGCTTTCTTT. This encodes CASSPRGRTEAFF.

The J gene is TRBJ2-5, the V gene TRBV10-2, with 8 bases that match TRBD1. The CDR3 spans 18 residues. Germline V gene lookup returns CDR1 WSHSY and CDR2 SAAADI. With 9 bases clipped from V and 3 bases from J, the junction kept 21 bases outside the gene matches. The CDR3 loop reads CARRTGLSRPRQKETQYF. The CDR3 DNA follows: TGCGCCAGAAGGACAGGGCTTTCTCGGCCACGCCAAAAAGAGACCCAGTACTTC.

The chain carries TRBV11-1 and TRBJ2-2, with unresolved D. This CDR3 is built from 14 residues. Germline V gene sequence: CDR1 SGHAT, CDR2 FQDESV (reference sequence). The V end was cut by 5 bases, the J end by 2 bases, with 9 bases between. CDR3 coding DNA: TGTGCCAGCAGCGGAGCTACTAACACCGGGGAGCTGTTTTTT. This gives the protein CASSGATNTGELFF.

The CDR3 nucleotides are TGTGCCAGCAGTTATGCGATAAGAAATAACTATGGCTACACCTTC. Protein: CASSYAIRNNYGYTF. The rearrangement links TRBV6-5 to TRBJ1-2; D call uncertain. The length of the CDR3 is 15 residues. Between the trimmed V and J ends, which lost 3 bases and 1 base, there was a span of 12 bases. CDR1 is MNHEY and CDR2 is SVGAGI in the germline V gene.

The rearrangement links TRBV7-9 to TRBJ2-1; no reliable D call. This CDR3 comprises 14 residues. Germline lookup yields CDR1 SEHNR and CDR2 FQNEAQ (reference sequence). Trimming removed 5 bases at V and 0 bases at J, with 8 bases between. The CDR3 DNA is TGTGCCAGCAGCCCACCGGGCTCCTACAATGAGCAGTTCTTC. Amino acids: CASSPPGSYNEQFF.

The chain joins TRBV25-1 to TRBJ2-3; perhaps TRBD1 as D (6 bases). This CDR3 spans 13 amino acids. Germline values: CDR1 MGHDK, CDR2 SYGVNS. V lost 7 bases and J 2 bases, leaving 10 bases between the germline ends. The CDR3 is CASTRQDTDTQYF. DNA for the CDR3: TGTGCCAGCACCCGACAGGACACAGATACGCAGTATTTT.

This clone has only one observation. This chain uses TRBV5-1 with TRBJ2-2; D not certain. V was clipped by 1 base and J by 1 base, with 14 bases between them. Germline CDR1 SGHRS, CDR2 YFSETQ. The CDR3 extends over 17 amino acids. CDR3 residues: CASSLLAGGQNTGELFF. The CDR3, as DNA: TGCGCCAGCAGCTTGCTGGCTGGCGGCCAGAACACCGGGGAGCTGTTTTTT. The complete variable domain, with remaining parts taken from reference TRBV5-1 and TRBJ2-2, reads KAGVTQTPRYLIKTRGQQVTLSCSPISGHRSVSWYQQTPGQGLQFLFEYFSETQRNKGNFPGRFSGRQFSNSRSEMNVSTLELGDSALYLCASSLLAGGQNTGELFFGEGSRLTVL.